This T cell receptor (beta chain) is from a study of blood T cell repertoires in COVID-19. CDR1 is LNHDA and CDR2 is SQIVND in the germline V gene (reference sequence). The V end lost 6 bases, the J end lost 5 bases, and 14 bases lay between the germline ends. The CDR3 runs 14 residues. Sequencing was performed with immunoSEQ multiplex PCR; in TCRdb, only in-frame clones are kept and a portion is missing. Found here are about 190,000 clones, around nine tenths of them singletons; the top ten hold around 13%. V is TRBV19 and J is TRBJ2-4; the D gene is possibly TRBD2 (7 bases). The source of this sequence is a woman between 65 and 79 years old with COVID-19, enrolled during active disease. The sequencing sample was made of peripheral blood. CDR3 coding DNA: TGTGCCAGTAGCCGATCGGGGGGCGAAAACATTCAGTACTTC. Amino acids: CASSRSGGENIQYF. The full variable domain, in which reference TRBV19 and TRBJ2-4 provide the parts outside the CDR3, is DGGITQSPKYLFRKEGQNVTLSCEQNLNHDAMYWYRQDPGQGLRLIYYSQIVNDFQKGDIAEGYSVSREKKESFPLTVTSAQKNPTAFYLCASSRSGGENIQYFGAGTRLSVL.